This TCR beta chain was documented in a study of blood T cell repertoires in COVID-19. At the level of the study: Acute-phase and convalescent COVID-19 samples originated in the United States, Italy and Spain. T cells, B-cell-depleted T cells, or PBMCs provided the cDNA or gDNA that served as material.

Per the original data handling: Amplification with reference gene primers provided the estimates of nucleated cell counts. Repertoires were generated with immunoSEQ multiplex PCR, while TCRdb's copy carries only in-frame clones and drops some. That table is the source of V, J and clone size, and D and trimming were worked out from the DNA. The sample consists of some 180,000 clones, 84% of them appearing once. Germline V gene sequence: CDR1 MGHRA, CDR2 YSYEKL. The CDR3 extends over 16 amino acids. V trimming: 5 bases; J trimming: 0 bases; junction bases outside the gene matches: 4. Sequenced: peripheral blood. The clonotype originates from a human donor in a cohort sampled during active COVID-19. This chain links TRBV4-1 with TRBJ2-1; 10 bases map to TRBD2. The CDR3: CASSSLAGVSYNEQFF. In DNA, the CDR3 is TGCGCCAGCAGCTCCCTAGCGGGGGTCTCCTACAATGAGCAGTTCTTC.